These 15 T cell receptor beta chains originate from one sample sequenced in a study of T cells in Graves' hyperthyroidism and ophthalmopathy. Amplification yielded TCR beta CDR3 regions, with RNA transcripts as the source. First-round RT-PCR with HTBI primers amplified the TCR CDR3 region. Each CDR3 protein gets one entry after TCRdb re-called the multiplex PCR reads with MiXCR. The sample has over 700,000 distinct CDR3 sequences, roughly 40% seen once. Sequencing input: blood. Source of these receptors: a man aged 18 to 29 with Graves' hyperthyroidism.

This clonotype occurred many times. This sequence joins TRBV20-1 and TRBJ1-2; D unclear. Trimming removed 0 bases from V and 10 bases from J, with 6 bases in between. The germline CDR1 and CDR2 sequences are DFQATT and SNEGSKA (reference sequence). The CDR3 is made up of 10 amino acids. The CDR3, as DNA: TGCAGTGCTAGAGATGAGTACTACACCTTC. The encoded protein is CSARDEYYTF.

CDR3 sequence: CAISESLDRGRSPLHF. As DNA, the CDR3 is TGTGCCATCAGTGAGTCGCTCGATAGGGGCCGGTCACCCCTCCACTTT. The chain couples TRBV10-3 to TRBJ1-6; tentative D call: TRBD1 (5 bases). The germline gives CDR1 ENHRY, CDR2 SYGVKD. V was trimmed by 0 bases and J by 10 bases, leaving 16 bases between them. The CDR3 runs to 16 residues.

To note about this clonotype: A junction end diverges from the germline sequence, so it may reflect a read error. The chain combines TRBV20-1 with TRBJ1-2; D may be TRBD1 (5 bases). The CDR3 loop spans 12 amino acids. From germline, CDR1 is DFQATT and CDR2 SNEGSKA (reference sequence). CDR3 sequence reads: CSASGTTNGYAF. CDR3 in DNA: TGCAGTGCTAGCGGGACTACAAACGGCTACGCCTTC.

CDR3 sequence: CACKRGTEGNTIYF. As DNA, the CDR3 is TGTGCCTGTAAACGGGGGACCGAAGGAAACACCATATATTTT. The chain joins TRBV10-3 to TRBJ1-3; tentative D call: TRBD1 (5 bases). V lost 11 bases, J lost 4 bases, and 18 bases lay in between. CDR1 and CDR2 from the germline V gene are ENHRY and SYGVKD. This CDR3 comprises 14 residues.

The chain has TRBV29-1 and TRBJ2-7, with 8 nucleotides matching TRBD2. The CDR3 runs to 13 residues. Trimming at V came to 8 bases and at J to 2 bases, leaving 8 bases not matched to a gene. Germline CDR1 SQVTM, CDR2 ANQGSEA. In DNA form, the CDR3 reads TGCAGCTTGGAAACTAGCGGACCCTACGAGCAGTACTTC. Protein product: CSLETSGPYEQYF.

The chain has TRBV19 and TRBJ1-2, with TRBD1 matching over 10 bases. V shed 6 bases and J 4 bases; nucleotides not matched to a gene: 14. CDR3 length: 17 amino acids. CDR1 LNHDA and CDR2 SQIVND come from the germline V gene (reference sequence). CDR3 coding DNA: TGTGCCAGTAGCGACCCTTACCGGGACAGGGGAATCTATGGCTACACCTTC. This gives the protein CASSDPYRDRGIYGYTF.

This clonotype was observed at least ten times. This chain joins TRBV11-3 and TRBJ2-7; D gene uncertain. The CDR3 consists of 14 residues. Trimming pared 1 base from V and 4 bases from J, leaving 11 bases between. The germline V gene encodes CDR1 SGHNT and CDR2 YENEEA. The DNA for the CDR3 is TGTGCCAGCAGCTTAGGTGGTACGGTGTACGAGCAGTACTTC. This encodes CASSLGGTVYEQYF.

A word on this clonotype: Just one base apart from a much larger clone, this may be a read error. The gene calls are TRBV2 and TRBJ1-5; 10 bases agree with TRBD1. In germline, CDR1 is SNHLY, CDR2 FYNNEI. The CDR3 consists of 15 residues. The CDR3 DNA follows: TGTGCCAGCAGTGGGACAGGGGGAGCGGGTCAGCCCCGGCATTTT. Translated, it gives CASSGTGGAGQPRHF. The full variable domain, in which reference TRBV2 and TRBJ1-5 provide the parts outside the CDR3, is EPEVTQTPSHQVTQMGQEVILRCVPISNHLYFYWYRQILGQKVEFLVSFYNNEISEKSEIFDDQFSVERPDGSNFTLKIRSTKLEDSAMYFCASSGTGGAGQPRHFGDGTRLSIL.

For this clonotype: Given the absence of the conserved phenylalanine or tryptophan at the CDR3 end, a read error is likely. No DNA is shown, since the ends of the CDR3 on it are uncertain; the CDR3 is the one TCRdb lists. The V and J genes are TRBV25-1 and TRBJ1-6. The CDR3 numbers 10 amino acids, ends counted. From germline, CDR1 is MGHDK and CDR2 SYGVNS. The CDR3 spells CASSESRSTS.

This clonotype was counted at least ten times. The chain uses TRBV2 and TRBJ1-1; D perhaps matches TRBD1 (5 bases). Germline-derived CDR1 and CDR2 are SNHLY and FYNNEI. V was pared by 2 bases and J by 5 bases, with 9 bases between. The CDR3 runs 13 residues. The CDR3 loop reads CASSEQGETEAFF. The CDR3 DNA reads as TGTGCCAGCAGTGAACAGGGTGAGACTGAAGCTTTCTTT.

Turning to this clonotype: The junction does not match germline at one end; this may be a read error. The V gene is TRBV5-5, the J gene TRBJ2-7, with D uncertain. The CDR3 is 12 residues long. The germline gives CDR1 SGHKS, CDR2 YYEKEE (reference sequence). Written as DNA, the CDR3 is TGTGCCAGCAGCGCCTTTCCTGACGAGCAGTGCTTC. It encodes CASSAFPDEQCF. Combining the CDR3 with reference TRBV5-5 and TRBJ2-7 gives the whole variable domain DAGVTQSPTHLIKTRGQQVTLRCSPISGHKSVSWYQQVLGQGPQFIFQYYEKEERGRGNFPDRFSARQFPNYSSELNVNALLLGDSALYLCASSAFPDEQCFGPGTRLTVT.

This chain joins TRBV7-9 and TRBJ1-1, with D maybe TRBD1 (5 bases). Deletions cut 4 bases from V and 5 bases from J, with 11 bases between. The germline V gene encodes CDR1 SEHNR and CDR2 FQNEAQ (reference sequence). CDR3 length: 13 amino acids. For the CDR3, the DNA is TGTGCCAGCAGCTCCAGGGAGGAGACTGAAGCTTTCTTT. Protein sequence: CASSSREETEAFF.

As concerns this clonotype: A single base separates this from a much larger clone, so it may be a read error. The chain links TRBV2 to TRBJ2-5; TRBD2 agrees at 7 bases. Germline assignment: CDR1 SNHLY and CDR2 FYNNEI. With V trimmed by 7 bases and J by 4 bases, 15 bases remained unmatched. This CDR3 spans 16 amino acids. CDR3 DNA sequence: TGTGCCAGCATGGGACTAAGCTCCCTGGGCGGAGAGACCCAGTACTTC. Translation: CASMGLSSLGGETQYF.

Concerning this clonotype itself: A single base separates this from a much larger clone, so it may be a read error. This sequence joins TRBV29-1 and TRBJ1-1, with D maybe TRBD1 (5 bases). The CDR3 totals 11 residues. Germline loops: CDR1 SQVTM, CDR2 ANQGSEA. CDR3 sequence: CSAEDARGAFF. In DNA form, the CDR3 reads TGCAGCGCTGAAGACGCCCGGGGGGCTTTCTTT.

In the case of this clonotype: Given a much more abundant clone one base away, this may be a read error. The CDR3 does not end in the conserved phenylalanine or tryptophan, so this is likely a read error. The chain joins TRBV25-1 to TRBJ1-2; D is perhaps TRBD1 (5 bases). Germline CDR1 and CDR2: MGHDK and SYGVNS. The CDR3 is made up of 13 amino acids. V was clipped by 5 bases and J by 7 bases, with 14 bases between them. As DNA, the CDR3 is TGTGCCAGCAGTTTCGGGACCGGAGGTGGCTACACCCTC. Translation gives CASSFGTGGGYTL.